This TCR beta chain was captured in a study of blood T cell repertoires in COVID-19. The wider study: Sites across the United States, Italy and Spain contributed samples from acute and convalescent COVID-19. Nucleic acid was either cDNA or gDNA, and it came from T cells, B-cell-depleted T cells, or PBMCs.

Trimming took 3 bases from V and 3 from J; bases not matched to a gene: 4. The CDR3 loop spans 15 amino acids. CDR1 KGHSH and CDR2 LQKENI come from the germline V gene. Methods used by the authors: Counts of nucleated cells, estimated from reference gene primer amplification, were obtained. Clones were read by immunoSEQ multiplex PCR, and TCRdb kept only the in-frame ones, dropping some. V and J calls and clone size are copied from that table; D and trimming were computed from the DNA. The sample consists of around 57,000 clones, more than 90% of them appearing once. The clonotype comes from a middle-aged man with acute or convalescent COVID-19. The specimen sequenced was peripheral blood. V is TRBV18 and J is TRBJ2-7; 11 bases are shared with TRBD2. This chain's CDR3 is CASSPGTSGFYEQYF. CDR3 nucleotides: TGTGCCAGCTCACCGGGGACTAGCGGATTCTACGAGCAGTACTTC.